Given below is one T cell receptor (beta chain) in context. Its target is unknown. A read error may account for a junction end that differs from germline. The germline V gene has CDR1 SGHTS and CDR2 YDEGEE. This CDR3 region has 17 residues. The sample comes from a study of prognosis after radiotherapy for stage I lung cancer. Looking at the study overall: Patients numbered around 12 men and about six women, aged roughly 50 to 85 with a median of approximately 74 years.

Regarding the study as a whole: Patients with and without metastases reportedly differed in TRBV and TRBJ gene usage frequencies.

TCR beta CDR3 was amplified from genomic DNA by two-round multiplex PCR. First-round PCR employed TRBV- and TRBJ-specific primers for each gene. TCRdb re-called the multiplex PCR reads through MiXCR, storing one row per CDR3 protein. Among around 14,000 distinct CDR3 sequences listed, 25% to 30% were seen once. Sequenced material: PBMCs, taken before or after stereotactic body radiation therapy (not recorded which). The chain is built from TRBV5-8 and TRBJ2-3; D is unresolved. The receptor was isolated from a donor older than 45 with non-small cell lung cancer. CDR3 in amino acids: CAISWGTDSRGGDTQYF. In DNA, the CDR3 is TGTGCCATCAGCTGGGGAACCGACTCCCGAGGTGGAGATACGCAGTATTTT. Full variable domain (missing parts from reference TRBV5-8 and TRBJ2-3): EAGVTQSPTHLIKTRGQQATLRCSPISGHTSVYWYQQALGLGLQFLLWYDEGEERNRGNFPPRFSGRQFPNYSSELNVNALELEDSALYLCAISWGTDSRGGDTQYFGPGTRLTVL.